This T cell receptor beta chain is from a study of response to subunit inactivated influenza vaccine. Study-wide findings and caveats: After each seasonal influenza vaccination, few new T cells are recruited, the authors suggested.

This clonotype occurred many times. Its specificity is not known. Each CDR3 protein is one row after TCRdb ran MiXCR on the RT-PCR reads. This table has 400,000 to 550,000 distinct CDR3 sequences, less than 30% appearing once. The source was CD4+ T cells sorted from PBMCs, collected more than 4 days after vaccination. The sequence was collected from a man aged 50 to 59 who received an inactivated influenza vaccine.

CDR3 in amino acids: CASSLGLGLAGPVEDTQYF. The CDR3 DNA is TGTGCCAGCAGCTTAGGGTTGGGGCTAGCGGGACCCGTAGAAGATACGCAGTATTTT. The chain joins TRBV11-1 to TRBJ2-3; 9 positions match TRBD2. Losses at the gene ends were 1 base for V and 5 bases for J; bases not matched to a gene: 16. There are 19 residues in the CDR3. Germline CDR1 SGHAT, CDR2 FQDESV (reference sequence).